The clone carrying this T cell receptor (beta chain) was picked up a small number of times. The antigen is undetermined. PCR employed 60 Vbeta and 13 Jbeta primers. Sequencing used immunoSEQ multiplex PCR; TCRdb keeps in-frame clones, though not all of them. The table lists over 130,000 clones, 82% of them singletons. The sample belongs to a study of cytomegalovirus exposure and HLA in healthy donors. Study results and limitations: Whilst most TCR sequences proved rare, a subset of public TCRs occurred across many donors. Association of 16,951 TCR beta sequences with HLA alleles was found at 0.05 false discovery rate in a later analysis.

Trimming removed 0 bases from V and 7 bases from J; junction bases left unmatched: 5. The CDR3 runs 14 residues. Germline V gives CDR1 SGHKS, CDR2 YYEKEE (reference sequence). The sequencing input was PBMCs. The J gene is TRBJ2-7, the V gene TRBV5-5; 9 bases match TRBD1. This sequence originates from a male donor in good health and CMV-seronegative. The chain's CDR3 is CASSLEGQGLEQYF. CDR3 in DNA: TGTGCCAGCAGCTTGGAGGGACAGGGTTTAGAGCAGTACTTC. The variable domain in full, completed from reference TRBV5-5 and TRBJ2-7, reads DAGVTQSPTHLIKTRGQQVTLRCSPISGHKSVSWYQQVLGQGPQFIFQYYEKEERGRGNFPDRFSARQFPNYSSELNVNALLLGDSALYLCASSLEGQGLEQYFGPGTRLTVT.